This T cell receptor beta chain stems from a study of shared clonotypes between healthy human individuals. General study findings and limits: Roughly 5% of naive CD4 clonotypes were common to several donors. Sequencing depth was a factor that was expected to affect clonotype sharing among donors.

Every subset had its genomic DNA shared out evenly among several immunoSEQ plates. Repertoires were generated with immunoSEQ multiplex PCR, while TCRdb's copy carries only in-frame clones and drops some. The table records millions of clones, approximately 95% of them present only once. On this clone: The antigen remains undetermined.

Sequenced input: naive CD4+ T cells sorted from blood. Indicated subset: CD45RA+ positively selected. The receptor was derived from a man younger than 35 in good health.

CDR3 sequence: CASSSPAGTPLHF. The DNA of the CDR3 is TGTGCCAGTAGTAGCCCGGCGGGGACACCCCTCCACTTT. The rearrangement joins TRBV19 to TRBJ1-6; no reliable D call. Germline loops: CDR1 LNHDA, CDR2 SQIVND (reference sequence). This CDR3 has 13 residues. V was clipped by 4 bases and J by 11 bases, with 12 bases between them. The full variable domain, rest sourced from reference TRBV19 and TRBJ1-6, is DGGITQSPKYLFRKEGQNVTLSCEQNLNHDAMYWYRQDPGQGLRLIYYSQIVNDFQKGDIAEGYSVSREKKESFPLTVTSAQKNPTAFYLCASSSPAGTPLHFGNGTRLTVT.